This T cell receptor (beta chain) originates from a study of T cell repertoires in cytomegalovirus infection. About the research overall: Matching HLA type and CMV infection were both indicated by public TCR beta signatures. Study-level findings and limits: CMV-specific HLA-C-restricted TCR beta clonotypes dominated the ex vivo response. The study identified carriers of CMV plus the relevant HLA from cumulative public TCR beta family frequency.

TCRdb used MiXCR to reprocess the reads, holding one entry per CDR3 protein. The sample holds about 770,000 distinct CDR3 sequences, approximately 32% seen once. A remark on this clonotype: Its target is not known. At one boundary the junction diverges from the germline segment, which might be a read error.

CDR3 length equals 14 residues. Germline V gene lookup returns CDR1 SGHNT and CDR2 YYREEE (reference sequence). This specimen consisted of cultured CD8+ T cells from PBMCs, obtained from culture after CMV antigen stimulation. V usage is TRBV5-4 and J usage is TRBJ2-1; weak D call: TRBD2 (7 bases). The source of this sequence is a human donor in good health (CMV status not recorded). Some clones in this sample may be carry-over from other donors' samples. As DNA, the CDR3 is TGTGCCAGCAGCTTAGGGGGGGACTACAATGTGCAGTTCTTC. The encoded protein is CASSLGGDYNVQFF. Together with reference TRBV5-4 and TRBJ2-1, the CDR3 gives the full variable domain: ETGVTQSPTHLIKTRGQQVTLRCSSQSGHNTVSWYQQALGQGPQFIFQYYREEENGRGNFPPRFSGLQFPNYSSELNVNALELDDSALYLCASSLGGDYNVQFFGPGTRLTVL.